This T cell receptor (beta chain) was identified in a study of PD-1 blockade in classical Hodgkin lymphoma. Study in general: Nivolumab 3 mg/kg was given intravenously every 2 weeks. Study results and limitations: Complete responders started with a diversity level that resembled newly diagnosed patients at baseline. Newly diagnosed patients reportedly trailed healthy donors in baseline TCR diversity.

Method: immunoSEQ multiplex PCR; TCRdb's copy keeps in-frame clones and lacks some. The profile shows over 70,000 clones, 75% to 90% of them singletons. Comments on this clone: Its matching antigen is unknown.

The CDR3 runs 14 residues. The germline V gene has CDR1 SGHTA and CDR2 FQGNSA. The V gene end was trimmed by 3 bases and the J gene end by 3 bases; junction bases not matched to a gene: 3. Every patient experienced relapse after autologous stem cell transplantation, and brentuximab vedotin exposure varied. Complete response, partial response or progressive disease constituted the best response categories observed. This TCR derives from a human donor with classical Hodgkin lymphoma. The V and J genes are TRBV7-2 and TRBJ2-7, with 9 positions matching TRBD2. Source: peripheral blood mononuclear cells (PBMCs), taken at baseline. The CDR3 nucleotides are TGTGCCAGCAGCTTTGGTAGCGGGAGCTACGAGCAGTACTTC. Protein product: CASSFGSGSYEQYF.